A selection of T cell receptor beta chains follows, all from one sample in a study of blood T cell repertoires in COVID-19. The data were produced by immunoSEQ multiplex PCR, yet TCRdb's version contains in-frame clones alone and is incomplete. The sample holds 98,000 or so clones, about 90% seen once. The specimen was peripheral blood. These receptors came from a man aged 50 to 59 with acute or convalescent COVID-19. CDR3s include the opening cysteine and the closing phenylalanine or tryptophan. The order of the fields is J gene, V gene, D gene, clone size, CDR3 DNA, CDR3 protein. The D gene is left open where the match is weak. Not every row has a clone size; where given, it reads once, few, many or a size class.

j_gene: TRBJ1-2; v_gene: TRBV5-1; d_gene: .; abundance: .; CDR3nt: TGCGCCAGCAGCTTGACTGGGGCAAGCTATGGCTACACCTTC; CDR3aa: CASSLTGASYGYTF
j_gene: TRBJ2-7; v_gene: TRBV9; d_gene: .; abundance: .; CDR3nt: TGTGCCAGCAGCCCCGGACAGTCCTACGAGCAGTACTTC; CDR3aa: CASSPGQSYEQYF
j_gene: TRBJ1-2; v_gene: TRBV28; d_gene: TRBD1; abundance: .; CDR3nt: TGTGCCAGCAGTTTGCCCAAGACAGGGGGCGGGAGTGATGGCTACACCTTC; CDR3aa: CASSLPKTGGGSDGYTF
j_gene: TRBJ1-6; v_gene: TRBV28; d_gene: .; abundance: .; CDR3nt: TGTGCCAGCAGTTTAGGGGTCCAGGGAAGATCACCCCTCCACTTT; CDR3aa: CASSLGVQGRSPLHF
j_gene: TRBJ1-5; v_gene: TRBV5-1; d_gene: TRBD1; abundance: .; CDR3nt: TGCGCCAGCAGCCAGGGACAGGGGCGCAATCAGCCCCAGCATTTT; CDR3aa: CASSQGQGRNQPQHF
j_gene: TRBJ2-7; v_gene: TRBV5-1; d_gene: TRBD1; abundance: .; CDR3nt: TGCGCCAGCAGCCTACAGGGGTCTCTTTCCTACGAGCAGTACTTC; CDR3aa: CASSLQGSLSYEQYF
j_gene: TRBJ1-1; v_gene: TRBV12-3/TRBV12-4; d_gene: .; abundance: .; CDR3nt: TGTGCCAGCAGTTTATCAGGGCCCACTGAAGCTTTCTTT; CDR3aa: CASSLSGPTEAFF
j_gene: TRBJ2-3; v_gene: TRBV4-1; d_gene: .; abundance: few; CDR3nt: TGCGCCAGCAGCCAGGGACTCATCACAGATACGCAGTATTTT; CDR3aa: CASSQGLITDTQYF
j_gene: TRBJ2-5; v_gene: TRBV5-1; d_gene: TRBD1; abundance: .; CDR3nt: TGCGCCAGCAGCTTGGGGCTGGGACAGGGCTGGGAGACCCAGTACTTC; CDR3aa: CASSLGLGQGWETQYF
j_gene: TRBJ2-7; v_gene: TRBV13; d_gene: TRBD2; abundance: .; CDR3nt: TGTGCCAGCAGCCCCCCCCGGGGACTAGCGGGGCACTCCTACGAGCAGTACTTC; CDR3aa: CASSPPRGLAGHSYEQYF
j_gene: TRBJ2-7; v_gene: TRBV5-1; d_gene: TRBD1; abundance: .; CDR3nt: TGCGCCAGCAGCCAGACGGGACAGGGGAGCAACGAGCAGTACTTC; CDR3aa: CASSQTGQGSNEQYF
j_gene: TRBJ1-1; v_gene: TRBV14; d_gene: TRBD1; abundance: .; CDR3nt: TGTGCCATCAGGACAGGGGAGTTAGGCCTGAACACTGAAGCTTTCTTT; CDR3aa: CAIRTGELGLNTEAFF
j_gene: TRBJ2-6; v_gene: TRBV24-1; d_gene: .; abundance: .; CDR3nt: TGTGCCACCAGTGATTATCGGAGGGCTCGATCTGGGGCCAACGTCCTGACTTTC; CDR3aa: CATSDYRRARSGANVLTF
j_gene: TRBJ2-7; v_gene: TRBV6-5; d_gene: TRBD2; abundance: .; CDR3nt: TGTGCCAGCAGGGGTAGCGGGGATACCTACGAGCAGTACTTC; CDR3aa: CASRGSGDTYEQYF
j_gene: TRBJ1-4; v_gene: TRBV12-3/TRBV12-4; d_gene: .; abundance: .; CDR3nt: TGTGCCAGCAGTTTACAGGCTTTTGAAAAACTGTTTTTT; CDR3aa: CASSLQAFEKLFF
j_gene: TRBJ2-5; v_gene: TRBV25-1; d_gene: TRBD2; abundance: few; CDR3nt: TGTGCCAGCAGTGAAGGGCGGACGAGCGGGAGACCCGAGACCCAGTACTTC; CDR3aa: CASSEGRTSGRPETQYF
j_gene: TRBJ2-7; v_gene: TRBV11-3; d_gene: .; abundance: .; CDR3nt: TGTGCCAGCAGCTTAGAGGCTCGCTACGAGCAGTACTTC; CDR3aa: CASSLEARYEQYF
j_gene: TRBJ2-1; v_gene: TRBV5-4; d_gene: TRBD1; abundance: .; CDR3nt: TGTGCCAGCAGCTTGGGTGGGGGACAGTGGCACAATGAGCAGTTCTTC; CDR3aa: CASSLGGGQWHNEQFF
j_gene: TRBJ1-1; v_gene: TRBV12-5; d_gene: .; abundance: few; CDR3nt: TGTGCTAGTGGTTTCGACGGGGGGAACACTGAAGCTTTCTTT; CDR3aa: CASGFDGGNTEAFF
j_gene: TRBJ2-1; v_gene: TRBV5-1; d_gene: TRBD1; abundance: .; CDR3nt: TGCGCCAGCAGCTTAGGGACAGGAAACAATGAGCAGTTCTTC; CDR3aa: CASSLGTGNNEQFF
j_gene: TRBJ2-6; v_gene: TRBV27; d_gene: .; abundance: .; CDR3nt: TGTGCCAGCAGTTTTAATCCAGGGGCCCTCGGGGCCAACGTCCTGACTTTC; CDR3aa: CASSFNPGALGANVLTF